A selection of T cell receptor beta chains follows, all from one sample in a study of T cell responses to AZD1222 COVID-19 vaccine. The protocol was immunoSEQ multiplex PCR, while the TCRdb copy is restricted to in-frame clones and leaves out a portion. The sample holds roughly 70,000 clones; about 85% are singletons and the top ten take around 1.2%. The sample was peripheral blood, taken 28 days after the second AZD1222 dose. The source of these receptors is an adult who received the AZD1222 COVID-19 vaccine. Both conserved end residues are trimmed from each CDR3. Each record gives: J gene, D gene, V gene, CDR3 protein. A D gene is named only where the DNA matches it firmly.

J gene: TRBJ2-7; D gene: TRBD2; V gene: TRBV28; CDR3 protein: ASSFTGTSGYEQY
J gene: TRBJ1-2; D gene: .; V gene: TRBV5-1; CDR3 protein: ASSQRDAEPGSGYT
J gene: TRBJ1-3; D gene: .; V gene: TRBV18; CDR3 protein: ASSENQDSGNTIY
J gene: TRBJ1-1; D gene: .; V gene: TRBV18; CDR3 protein: ASSPPEGVNTEAF
J gene: TRBJ1-1; D gene: TRBD1; V gene: TRBV7-6; CDR3 protein: ASSLAPTGIATEAF
J gene: TRBJ2-7; D gene: .; V gene: TRBV18; CDR3 protein: ASSPPTGLQSYEQY
J gene: TRBJ2-2; D gene: .; V gene: TRBV4-2; CDR3 protein: ASSQVAGFALEGTGELF
J gene: TRBJ2-7; D gene: .; V gene: TRBV7-2; CDR3 protein: ASRLSNGVLSEQY
J gene: TRBJ2-2; D gene: .; V gene: TRBV12-3/TRBV12-4; CDR3 protein: ASSMGTGELF
J gene: TRBJ2-1; D gene: TRBD2; V gene: TRBV4-1; CDR3 protein: ASSQDSGRVGYNEQF
J gene: TRBJ2-7; D gene: TRBD1; V gene: TRBV30; CDR3 protein: AWSVTRTGIVYEQY
J gene: TRBJ2-7; D gene: TRBD2; V gene: TRBV30; CDR3 protein: AWSVPAGDSY
J gene: TRBJ2-1; D gene: TRBD2; V gene: TRBV7-9; CDR3 protein: ASSLGSGRGNEQF
J gene: TRBJ1-1; D gene: TRBD1; V gene: TRBV7-3; CDR3 protein: ASSSGGTNTEAF
J gene: TRBJ2-2; D gene: .; V gene: TRBV6-5; CDR3 protein: ASIRGADTGELF
J gene: TRBJ1-4; D gene: TRBD1; V gene: TRBV5-1; CDR3 protein: ASTYGTEYNEKLF
J gene: TRBJ2-1; D gene: .; V gene: TRBV7-9; CDR3 protein: ASSLSLAEQF
J gene: TRBJ2-3; D gene: TRBD1; V gene: TRBV5-1; CDR3 protein: ASSVRDRVVDTQY
J gene: TRBJ1-4; D gene: .; V gene: TRBV6-1; CDR3 protein: ASSVGVPGAAQKLF
J gene: TRBJ2-7; D gene: .; V gene: TRBV25-1; CDR3 protein: ASSEPGTPSSYEQY
J gene: TRBJ1-1; D gene: TRBD1; V gene: TRBV7-3; CDR3 protein: ASSYGTENTEAF
J gene: TRBJ1-1; D gene: .; V gene: TRBV16; CDR3 protein: ASGLYQNTEAF
J gene: TRBJ2-2; D gene: TRBD2; V gene: TRBV27; CDR3 protein: ASSSTSGGGTGELF
J gene: TRBJ2-1; D gene: TRBD2; V gene: TRBV4-1; CDR3 protein: ASSLSGSRNEQF
J gene: TRBJ2-1; D gene: .; V gene: TRBV15; CDR3 protein: ATSRRTYNEQF
J gene: TRBJ1-1; D gene: .; V gene: TRBV29-1; CDR3 protein: SVGRDNTEAF
J gene: TRBJ1-6; D gene: TRBD1; V gene: TRBV2; CDR3 protein: ASSGTGTGVDSPLH
J gene: TRBJ1-1; D gene: TRBD1; V gene: TRBV7-9; CDR3 protein: ASSLGGQGTEAF
J gene: TRBJ1-1; D gene: .; V gene: TRBV18; CDR3 protein: ASSPEIMNTEAF
J gene: TRBJ1-1; D gene: .; V gene: TRBV3-1/TRBV3-2; CDR3 protein: ASSQEWGPEAF
J gene: TRBJ2-7; D gene: .; V gene: TRBV24-1; CDR3 protein: ATSEGDSSYEQY
J gene: TRBJ1-5; D gene: .; V gene: TRBV18; CDR3 protein: ASRQGGDSNQPQH
J gene: TRBJ1-1; D gene: TRBD1; V gene: TRBV6-1; CDR3 protein: ASSGGTGEGNTEAF
J gene: TRBJ2-7; D gene: .; V gene: TRBV6-2/TRBV6-3; CDR3 protein: ASSYSAQQY
J gene: TRBJ1-3; D gene: .; V gene: TRBV11-2; CDR3 protein: ASSKMIRGSSGNTIY
J gene: TRBJ1-1; D gene: TRBD1; V gene: TRBV6-2/TRBV6-3; CDR3 protein: ASSSNLLRQGRAF
J gene: TRBJ2-1; D gene: TRBD2; V gene: TRBV9; CDR3 protein: ASSVESGSWATEQF
J gene: TRBJ1-5; D gene: .; V gene: TRBV10-2; CDR3 protein: ASSVGANQPQH
J gene: TRBJ1-2; D gene: TRBD1; V gene: TRBV19; CDR3 protein: ASSIGDRDIYGYT
J gene: TRBJ1-2; D gene: .; V gene: TRBV5-4; CDR3 protein: ASSLVGFDGYT